The text below deals with one T cell receptor beta chain. Its antigen is still unknown. For each extraction, RNA and DNA were obtained together from around 20-30 mg of unsorted bulk tissue. More than 75% viable tumor cells made up every tumor sample. The data were obtained in a study of tumor-infiltrating lymphocytes in primary liver carcinoma. Whole-study context: There were roughly 3.65 to 7.13 million productive TCRbeta reads per sample, a yield similar across tissue types. The study's findings and limits: Top clones occupying all five tumor regions numbered only about 7-25%.

TCR beta cDNA was prepared out of roughly 490 ng total RNA by means of a constant-region primer. Amplification in three nested multiplex PCR rounds with slightly modified ARM-PCR gave rise to TCR beta libraries. Forward primers for TRBV1-TRBV30 and a C-beta reverse primer served the first two PCR rounds, at about 9 cycles each. From the multiplex PCR reads, TCRdb called clonotypes with MiXCR, one entry per CDR3 protein. The sample has around 190,000 distinct CDR3 sequences; around four fifths are singletons. Looked up from germline, CDR1 is MNHEY and CDR2 is SVGEGT. Deletions cut 8 bases from V and 7 bases from J, with 21 bases between. The CDR3 totals 14 residues.

The receptor comes from a man in his forties with primary liver carcinoma and hepatitis B virus infection. The specimen was tumor tissue from primary liver carcinoma. The J gene is TRBJ2-7, the V gene TRBV6-2 or TRBV6-3, with D unresolved. The CDR3 DNA reads TGTGCCAGCTACAACGCCAAGGGAAGGTATGAGCAGTACTTC. It yields the protein CASYNAKGRYEQYF.